The 26 T cell receptor beta chains given below trace back to one sample, sequenced in a study of CD8+CD57+ T cells in acquired aplastic anemia. The sequenced patients had an expansion of CD8+CD57+ cells seen by flow cytometry. TCR beta VDJ and CDR3 were profiled, and genomic DNA was the template. From the reads, TCRdb called clonotypes with MiXCR, one entry per CDR3 protein. The data contain roughly 180,000 distinct CDR3 sequences, 48% of them singletons. Sequenced sample: sorted CD4+, CD8+, or CD8+CD57+ T cells (not recorded which) from PBMCs. Every receptor here comes from a human donor with aplastic anemia.

This clonotype was seen ten or more times. This chain uses TRBV19 with TRBJ2-7; no definite D call. The CDR3 consists of 15 residues. Trimming pared 4 bases from V and 2 bases from J, leaving 15 bases between. The germline CDR1 and CDR2 sequences are LNHDA and SQIVND (reference sequence). DNA for the CDR3: TGTGCCAGTAGTAGAACTCCCCCGGGTACCTACGAGCAGTACTTC. This gives the protein CASSRTPPGTYEQYF.

Many counts were recorded for this clonotype. The V and J genes are TRBV14 and TRBJ2-7; D not certain. The V end lost 0 bases, the J end lost 4 bases, and 10 bases lay between the germline ends. This CDR3 spans 14 amino acids. The V gene's germline CDR1 is SGHDN and CDR2 FVKESK. The chain's CDR3 is CASSQDPGVYEQYF. The CDR3 DNA sequence: TGTGCCAGCAGCCAAGATCCTGGAGTGTACGAGCAGTACTTC. Complete variable domain (other parts from reference TRBV14 and TRBJ2-7): EAGVTQFPSHSVIEKGQTVTLRCDPISGHDNLYWYRRVMGKEIKFLLHFVKESKQDESGMPNNRFLAERTGGTYSTLKVQPAELEDSGVYFCASSQDPGVYEQYFGPGTRLTVT.

This chain connects TRBV2 to TRBJ2-5; D uncertain. Germline V gene lookup returns CDR1 SNHLY and CDR2 FYNNEI. The CDR3 has 9 amino acids. Trimming removed 5 bases at V and 11 bases at J, with 6 bases between. CDR3 in DNA: TGTGCCAGCAGTTATGATCAGTACTTC. Residues: CASSYDQYF.

The V call is TRBV5-1, the J call TRBJ2-2; no firm D call. The ends were cut back, 6 bases at V and 4 bases at J, with 7 bases in the middle. This CDR3 has 12 residues. Germline assignment: CDR1 SGHRS and CDR2 YFSETQ. CDR3 sequence (DNA): TGCGCCAGCAAGACGAGCACCGGGGAGCTGTTTTTT. Protein: CASKTSTGELFF.

This clonotype came up once. The chain joins TRBV7-3 to TRBJ1-1; D is ambiguous. This CDR3 has 14 amino acids. Germline loops: CDR1 SGHTA, CDR2 FQGTGA. V was shortened by 0 bases and J by 1 base, with 6 bases between the two germline ends. The chain's CDR3 is CASSLTTENTEAFF. The CDR3 nucleotides are TGTGCCAGCAGCTTAACCACAGAGAACACTGAAGCTTTCTTT.

This rearrangement joins TRBV12-5 to TRBJ1-5, with a possible D match to TRBD1 (6 bases). The CDR3 contains 18 residues. Germline values: CDR1 LGHNT, CDR2 FRNRAP. The germline V and J ends were trimmed by 0 bases and 6 bases, with 21 bases remaining between them. CDR3 protein: CASGLVVGGQGIGQPQHF. CDR3 DNA: TGTGCTAGTGGTTTGGTGGTTGGCGGGCAGGGGATAGGTCAGCCCCAGCATTTT.

The chain uses TRBV6-2 or TRBV6-3 and TRBJ2-6, with D perhaps TRBD1 (6 bases). Trimming cost V 4 bases and J 3 bases, with 10 bases left between them. CDR3 length: 15 amino acids. The V gene's germline CDR1 is MNHEY and CDR2 SVGEGT. CDR3 protein: CASSSDSFGANVLTF. The DNA for the CDR3 is TGTGCCAGCAGTTCGGACAGCTTTGGGGCCAACGTCCTGACTTTC.

The chain is built from TRBV15 and TRBJ2-7, with 7 nucleotides matching TRBD1. J lost 4 bases, V lost 1 base, and 7 bases had no gene match. Germline-derived CDR1 and CDR2 are LNHNV and YYDKDF (reference sequence). This CDR3 spans 15 amino acids. The CDR3: CATSRAGTVVYEQYF. The DNA of the CDR3 is TGTGCCACCAGCAGAGCCGGGACAGTCGTGTACGAGCAGTACTTC.

This chain joins TRBV7-9 and TRBJ2-7; D unresolved. The V end was cut by 5 bases, the J end by 3 bases, with 11 bases between. CDR1 is SEHNR and CDR2 is FQNEAQ in the germline V gene (reference sequence). This CDR3 spans 13 amino acids. The CDR3 sequence is CASSPRVSYEQYF. In DNA form, the CDR3 reads TGTGCCAGCAGCCCCCGGGTCAGCTACGAGCAGTACTTC.

The chain uses TRBV19 and TRBJ1-2; no definite D call. Between the trimmed V and J ends, which lost 2 bases and 6 bases, there was a span of 7 bases. This CDR3 contains 12 residues. Germline CDR1 reads LNHDA; CDR2 reads SQIVND (reference sequence). The CDR3 nucleotides are TGTGCCAGTAGTATATCCGGGAATGGCTACACCTTC. Translating it yields CASSISGNGYTF.

The rearrangement uses TRBV7-2 and TRBJ1-1, with D possibly being TRBD1 (5 bases). Trimming shortened V by 3 bases and J by 4 bases, and 9 bases separated the two germline ends. The CDR3 is made up of 13 amino acids. Germline loops: CDR1 SGHTA, CDR2 FQGNSA. CDR3 in amino acids: CASSFGGGTEAFF. The CDR3 DNA sequence: TGTGCCAGCAGCTTCGGGGGGGGCACTGAAGCTTTCTTT.

This clonotype appeared many times. This chain's CDR3 is CSAIQGGGFQETQYF. The CDR3 region has the DNA TGCAGTGCCATCCAGGGCGGGGGATTCCAAGAGACCCAGTACTTC. The chain couples TRBV20-1 to TRBJ2-5; 7 bases are shared with TRBD2. V shed 6 bases and J 1 base; nucleotides not matched to a gene: 11. The CDR3 loop spans 15 amino acids. Germline V CDR1 and CDR2: DFQATT, SNEGSKA (reference sequence).

This clonotype was found many times. The chain recombines TRBV20-1 with TRBJ1-5; no clear D gene. The CDR3 sequence is 14 residues long. V lost 0 bases, J lost 5 bases, and 11 bases lay in between. Germline V gene data show CDR1 as DFQATT and CDR2 as SNEGSKA (reference sequence). The DNA of the CDR3 is TGCAGTGCTAGAGAGGCAGGTCTAGATCAGCCCCAGCATTTT. Protein sequence: CSAREAGLDQPQHF.

The chain couples TRBV20-1 to TRBJ2-7; the match to TRBD1 covers 10 bases. J gave up 3 bases and V 5 bases, and 7 bases lay outside the gene matches. This CDR3 comprises 14 residues. Germline V lookup: CDR1 DFQATT, CDR2 SNEGSKA (reference sequence). The CDR3 bases are TGCAGTGCTCGGGGGACAGGGGATCTCTACGAGCAGTACTTC. It encodes CSARGTGDLYEQYF.

This clonotype has more than one count but fewer than ten. CDR3 protein: CASSLSVARGLTEAFF. In DNA form, the CDR3 reads TGTGCCAGCAGTTTATCTGTTGCCAGGGGCCTCACTGAAGCTTTCTTT. The chain couples TRBV28 to TRBJ1-1; D is possibly TRBD1 (6 bases). The germline gives CDR1 MDHEN, CDR2 SYDVKM. Trimming left V 1 base short and J 4 bases short, with 16 bases between. The CDR3 contains 16 residues.

This clonotype was detected a few times. This chain links TRBV2 with TRBJ2-7, with 10 bases fitting TRBD1. V dropped 10 bases and J dropped 4; count of bases not matched to a gene: 13. Germline V gives CDR1 SNHLY, CDR2 FYNNEI. This CDR3 is built from 15 residues. The CDR3 bases are TGTGCCACGAGAGAGGGACAGGGGTATGGATACGAGCAGTACTTC. Its protein is CATREGQGYGYEQYF.

This clonotype was counted between two and nine times. The chain links TRBV12-3 or TRBV12-4 to TRBJ1-1; tentatively, D is TRBD1 (5 bases). V was pared by 4 bases and J by 0 bases, with 15 bases between. This CDR3 comprises 16 residues. CDR3 nucleotides: TGTGCCAGCAGTTCGATATACAGGCTTTTGAACACTGAAGCTTTCTTT. Its protein product is CASSSIYRLLNTEAFF.

The chain carries TRBV9 and TRBJ2-3, with D unclear. The length of the CDR3 is 15 residues. Trimming pared 2 bases from V and 1 base from J, leaving 11 bases between. Germline loops: CDR1 SGDLS, CDR2 YYNGEE. CDR3: CASSVRNLGTDTQYF. CDR3 DNA sequence: TGTGCCAGCAGCGTCAGGAACCTCGGCACAGATACGCAGTATTTT.

V is TRBV6-1 and J is TRBJ1-2; 10 bases line up with TRBD1. Germline loops: CDR1 MNHNS, CDR2 SASEGT. After removal of 6 bases from V and 4 bases from J, the junction contained 11 bases not matched to a gene. The CDR3 is 16 amino acids. CDR3 nucleotides: TGTGCCAGCAGCTTTAAGGGACAGGGGACTATCTATGGCTACACCTTC. Protein sequence: CASSFKGQGTIYGYTF.

The V call is TRBV24-1, the J call TRBJ2-5; D is unresolved. The CDR3 loop spans 14 amino acids. V was shortened by 2 bases and J by 6 bases, with 12 bases between the two germline ends. Germline V gene lookup returns CDR1 KGHDR and CDR2 SFDVKD. The CDR3, as DNA: TGTGCCACCAGTGATTCAGGAGATGGTCAGACCCAGTACTTC. This translates into CATSDSGDGQTQYF.

This clonotype occurred many times. The chain combines TRBV7-2 with TRBJ1-5, with D hard to call. The CDR3 contains 13 residues. Germline CDR1 SGHTA, CDR2 FQGNSA. V was cut by 5 bases and J by 4 bases, with 9 bases left in between. This CDR3 is CASSLPVNQPQHF. The CDR3 nucleotides read TGTGCCAGCAGCCTTCCAGTGAATCAGCCCCAGCATTTT.

The CDR3 region has the DNA TGCAGCGTTAACGAGGTTTACAATGAGCAGTTCTTC. Translation: CSVNEVYNEQFF. This chain connects TRBV29-1 to TRBJ2-1, with D uncertain. The length of the CDR3 is 12 residues. Trimming removed 5 bases at V and 4 bases at J, with 9 bases between. Germline V gene data show CDR1 as SQVTM and CDR2 as ANQGSEA.

In this sample, this clonotype turned up many times. The chain joins TRBV18 to TRBJ2-5; TRBD2 matches 7 bases. Looked up from germline, CDR1 is KGHSH and CDR2 is LQKENI. Trimming cost V 8 bases and J 4 bases; bases outside gene matches: 4. The CDR3 consists of 12 residues. The CDR3, as DNA: TGTGCCAGCAGCCCGGGGGGAGAGACCCAGTACTTC. It translates to CASSPGGETQYF.

A few counts support this clonotype. The chain links TRBV3-1 to TRBJ2-5, with D possibly being TRBD2 (6 bases). V lost 2 bases to trimming and J lost 5 bases, with 21 bases between them. The germline CDR1 and CDR2 sequences are LGHDT and YNNKEL (reference sequence). This CDR3 comprises 17 residues. The CDR3: CASSQLGRGRPGETQYF. CDR3 coding DNA: TGTGCCAGCAGCCAATTAGGGCGGGGCCGTCCTGGGGAGACCCAGTACTTC.

In this sample, this clonotype turned up many times. The chain couples TRBV5-1 to TRBJ2-3, with a tentative D call TRBD2 (6 bases). The V gene's germline CDR1 is SGHRS and CDR2 YFSETQ. The CDR3 runs to 13 residues. V lost 0 bases to trimming and J lost 11 bases, with 13 bases between them. The CDR3 loop reads CASSLETQTRQYF. The CDR3 DNA follows: TGCGCCAGCAGCTTGGAAACCCAGACTAGGCAGTATTTT.

About this clonotype itself: At one end the junction does not follow the germline gene, possibly because of a read error. This chain's CDR3 is CASSLRWGGSYNEQFF. The CDR3 DNA follows: TGTGCCAGCAGCTTGAGGTGGGGGGGAAGCTACAATGAGCAGTTCTTC. This rearrangement joins TRBV5-1 to TRBJ2-1; TRBD2 aligns across 7 bases. The CDR3 covers 16 residues. Germline V gene lookup returns CDR1 SGHRS and CDR2 YFSETQ.